This entry is about one T cell receptor (beta chain). What it binds is unknown. The data originate from a study of OX40 agonist ivuxolimab in advanced cancers. Whole-study context: Partial responses were achieved by three patients, one with hepatocellular carcinoma and two with cutaneous melanoma.

TCRdb's copy holds only in-frame clones and misses some; the assay was immunoSEQ multiplex PCR. The sample holds 85,000 to 95,000 clones, around 90% seen once. The CDR3 is made up of 12 amino acids. V was pared by 3 bases and J by 0 bases, with 3 bases between. Germline V lookup: CDR1 GTSNPN, CDR2 SVGIG (reference sequence). Findings and caveats of the study: Some nonresponders additionally presented with little normalized T-cell clonal expansion.

Source: CD4+ or CD8+ T cells sorted from blood, taken in a trial of the OX40 agonist ivuxolimab. The origin of this receptor is an adult with an advanced solid tumor such as melanoma, head and neck, liver or kidney cancer. The chain uses TRBV30 and TRBJ1-3; D not resolved. The CDR3 DNA reads TGTGCCTGGAGGGGCTCTGGAAACACCATATATTTT. Translated: CAWRGSGNTIYF. Full variable domain (outside the CDR3, taken from reference TRBV30 and TRBJ1-3): SQTIHQWPATLVQPVGSPLSLECTVEGTSNPNLYWYRQAAGRGLQLLFYSVGIGQISSEVPQNLSASRPQDRQFILSSKKLLLSDSGFYLCAWRGSGNTIYFGEGSWLTVV.